This TCR beta chain emerged from a study of shared clonotypes between healthy human individuals. This was a deep-level run. For each subset, genomic DNA was distributed in equal portions over several immunoSEQ plates. Repertoires were generated with immunoSEQ multiplex PCR, while TCRdb's copy carries only in-frame clones and drops some. The data contain 450,000 to 500,000 clones, roughly four fifths of them singletons. V lost 0 bases to trimming and J lost 4 bases; unmatched junction nucleotides: 3. The germline gives CDR1 SGDLS, CDR2 YYNGEE. The CDR3 contains 15 residues. The chain joins TRBV9 to TRBJ2-1; TRBD2 aligns across 8 bases. The sample taken for sequencing was PBMCs. This clonotype originated in a woman in her thirties or forties in good health. Some clones in this sample may be carry-over from other donors' samples. Written as DNA, the CDR3 is TGTGCCAGCAGCGTAGCGACTAGCGTATACAATGAGCAGTTCTTC. Protein: CASSVATSVYNEQFF.